Listed below are T cell receptor beta chains from one sample, sequenced in a study of OX40 agonist ivuxolimab in advanced cancers. Clones were sequenced by immunoSEQ multiplex PCR, and TCRdb holds only the in-frame ones, with some missing. The sample comprises 27,000 or so clones, about 80% of which are singletons, and about 12% rests with the top ten. This sample comprised CD4+ or CD8+ T cells sorted from blood, obtained in a trial of the OX40 agonist ivuxolimab. The receptors shown here come from an adult with an advanced solid tumor such as melanoma, head and neck, liver or kidney cancer. Each CDR3 is given with its conserved first and last residue. The D gene is left open where the match is weak. Expanded clones are given a class, and other clones once, few, many or no size at all.

12	NA	TRBV27	NA	TRBJ1-4	CASSPGGGKLFF	TGTGCCAGCAGTCCCGGGGGCGGAAAACTGTTTTTT
14	NA	TRBV5-1	NA	TRBJ1-1	CASSPTEPMTEAFF	TGCGCCAGCAGCCCGACAGAACCCATGACTGAAGCTTTCTTT
16	NA	TRBV2	TRBD1	TRBJ1-6	CASDDRGTAYNSPLHF	TGTGCCAGCGACGACAGGGGGACGGCTTATAATTCACCCCTCCACTTT
16	few	TRBV4-1	TRBD1	TRBJ1-2	CASSQGPTGGAEGYTF	TGCGCCAGCAGCCAAGGACCGACAGGGGGCGCGGAAGGCTACACCTTC
15	NA	TRBV9	NA	TRBJ1-2	CASSVSSGGSYGYTF	TGTGCCAGCAGCGTATCTTCGGGGGGGAGCTATGGCTACACCTTC
12	once	TRBV5-4	NA	TRBJ1-6	CASSLGRGDLHF	TGTGCCAGCAGCTTGGGCCGAGGGGACCTCCACTTT
14	NA	TRBV6-6	TRBD1	TRBJ2-1	CASRGQGFYNEQFF	TGTGCCAGCAGGGGACAGGGGTTCTACAATGAGCAGTTCTTC
15	NA	TRBV19	TRBD2	TRBJ2-1	CASRGTSGSYNEQFF	TGTGCCAGTAGGGGGACTAGCGGGAGCTACAATGAGCAGTTCTTC
12	NA	TRBV27	NA	TRBJ1-6	CASRSSNSPLHF	TGTGCCAGCAGGTCCTCGAATTCACCCCTCCACTTT
13	NA	TRBV7-6	NA	TRBJ1-5	CASSNAQNQPQHF	TGTGCCAGCAGCAACGCCCAGAATCAGCCCCAGCATTTT
13	NA	TRBV19	NA	TRBJ2-2	CASSIVGTGELFF	TGTGCCAGTAGTATCGTCGGCACCGGGGAGCTGTTTTTT
16	NA	TRBV10-2	TRBD1	TRBJ1-2	CASSTTGTGGIYGYTF	TGCGCCAGCAGTACGACCGGGACAGGGGGCATCTATGGCTACACCTTC
14	NA	TRBV5-4	NA	TRBJ2-3	CASRSGLGPDTQYF	TGTGCCAGCAGGAGCGGGTTAGGCCCAGATACGCAGTATTTT
14	medium-sized	TRBV6-5	TRBD1	TRBJ2-7	CASSPGQGRYEQYF	TGTGCCAGCAGTCCCGGACAGGGTCGGTACGAGCAGTACTTC
16	NA	TRBV7-6	TRBD1	TRBJ2-5	CASSSELWDRDETQYF	TGTGCCAGCAGCTCCGAGCTTTGGGACAGGGATGAGACCCAGTACTTC
14	NA	TRBV6-5	NA	TRBJ1-2	CASSDPNRVDGYTF	TGTGCCAGCAGTGACCCTAACAGGGTTGATGGCTACACCTTC
15	once	TRBV6-5	TRBD1	TRBJ2-5	CASSYLSGTEETQYF	TGTGCCAGCAGTTACTTGTCGGGGACAGAAGAGACCCAGTACTTC
15	NA	TRBV4-2	NA	TRBJ1-1	CASSPTGQGGTEAFF	TGTGCCAGCAGCCCGACGGGGCAGGGTGGCACTGAAGCTTTCTTT
13	few	TRBV27	NA	TRBJ2-3	CASSLLGTDTQYF	TGTGCCAGCAGTTTATTGGGGACAGATACGCAGTATTTT
13	NA	TRBV27	NA	TRBJ2-7	CASGLTASYEQYF	TGTGCCAGCGGGCTCACAGCGTCCTACGAGCAGTACTTC
12	NA	TRBV6-1	NA	TRBJ2-7	CASRSDSYEQYF	TGTGCCAGCAGATCGGACTCCTACGAGCAGTACTTC
16	NA	TRBV5-5	TRBD1	TRBJ2-7	CASRLNPGGRGHEQYF	TGTGCCAGCAGGCTTAACCCAGGGGGCCGGGGGCACGAGCAGTACTTC
14	NA	TRBV18	NA	TRBJ1-4	CASSPPEEGEKLFF	TGTGCCAGCTCACCACCGGAGGAAGGGGAAAAACTGTTTTTT
18	NA	TRBV11-2	NA	TRBJ1-4	CASSLWIGSQPGDEKLFF	TGTGCCAGCAGCTTATGGATCGGCAGCCAACCGGGGGATGAAAAACTGTTTTTT
19	NA	TRBV14	TRBD1	TRBJ2-2	CASSQGAFRDRGLAGELFF	TGTGCCAGCAGCCAAGGAGCATTTCGGGACAGGGGGCTGGCCGGGGAGCTGTTTTTT
15	NA	TRBV4-1	NA	TRBJ1-2	CASSQGLGADYGYTF	TGCGCCAGCAGCCAAGGCTTGGGGGCCGACTATGGCTACACCTTC
13	NA	TRBV18	NA	TRBJ2-7	CASSRAGNYEQYF	TGTGCCAGCTCAAGGGCAGGGAACTACGAGCAGTACTTC
16	NA	TRBV25-1	TRBD1	TRBJ2-2	CASSELDREDAGELFF	TGTGCCAGCAGTGAACTCGACAGGGAAGATGCCGGGGAGCTGTTTTTT
13	NA	TRBV7-6	NA	TRBJ2-7	CASSSGTGYEQYF	TGTGCCAGCAGCTCCGGGACTGGCTACGAGCAGTACTTC
16	NA	TRBV27	NA	TRBJ2-2	CASSLRVEGGPGELFF	TGTGCCAGCAGTTTGAGAGTTGAAGGGGGTCCCGGGGAGCTGTTTTTT
17	NA	TRBV2	NA	TRBJ1-1	CASSDPGFGDQNTEAFF	TGTGCCAGCAGTGACCCAGGGTTTGGGGACCAGAACACTGAAGCTTTCTTT
17	NA	TRBV14	TRBD1	TRBJ1-2	CASSQDLGQGVSVGYTF	TGTGCCAGCAGCCAAGATCTTGGTCAGGGGGTTAGTGTTGGCTACACCTTC
16	NA	TRBV4-1	TRBD1	TRBJ1-1	CASSSTRGTGGTEAFF	TGCGCCAGCAGCTCCACGAGGGGAACAGGGGGCACTGAAGCTTTCTTT
14	NA	TRBV19	NA	TRBJ1-1	CASSLQATNTEAFF	TGTGCCAGTAGCCTACAGGCAACGAACACTGAAGCTTTCTTT
16	NA	TRBV6-1	NA	TRBJ2-3	CASSDRTRTSTDTQYF	TGTGCCAGCAGTGATCGGACCCGCACTAGCACAGATACGCAGTATTTT
14	once	TRBV7-9	NA	TRBJ1-2	CASSLAGQAYGYTF	TGTGCCAGCAGCTTAGCCGGGCAGGCCTATGGCTACACCTTC
14	NA	TRBV15	NA	TRBJ2-3	CATSLRAYTDTQYF	TGTGCCACCAGCCTGAGAGCATACACAGATACGCAGTATTTT
16	NA	TRBV2	NA	TRBJ2-4	CASRSGTAVAKNIQYF	TGTGCCAGCCGCTCCGGGACGGCTGTAGCCAAAAACATTCAGTACTTC
16	NA	TRBV7-6	NA	TRBJ1-1	CASSLDTGRMNTEAFF	TGTGCCAGCAGCTTAGACACGGGACGGATGAACACTGAAGCTTTCTTT
15	NA	TRBV27	NA	TRBJ1-5	CASSLVGGGNQPQHF	TGTGCCAGCAGTTTAGTGGGGGGCGGGAATCAGCCCCAGCATTTT
16	NA	TRBV5-6	TRBD1	TRBJ2-5	CASSLFGQGVRETQYF	TGTGCCAGCAGCTTGTTTGGGCAGGGGGTTAGGGAGACCCAGTACTTC
15	NA	TRBV5-6	NA	TRBJ2-3	CASSLSREGLDTQYF	TGTGCCAGCAGCTTGAGCAGGGAAGGCTTAGATACGCAGTATTTT
13	NA	TRBV19	TRBD2	TRBJ2-7	CATSGGRGYEQYF	TGTGCCACGAGCGGGGGGCGAGGATACGAGCAGTACTTC
16	few	TRBV4-1	TRBD2	TRBJ2-7	CASSQIAGGPFYEQYF	TGCGCCAGCAGCCAAATTGCGGGGGGCCCCTTCTACGAGCAGTACTTC
14	NA	TRBV11-2	TRBD1	TRBJ1-1	CASSQRTGGSEAFF	TGTGCCAGCAGCCAACGGACAGGGGGATCTGAAGCTTTCTTT
14	NA	TRBV5-1	TRBD1	TRBJ1-2	CASSPVARGQGYTF	TGCGCCAGCAGCCCCGTTGCCAGGGGGCAGGGCTACACCTTC
17	NA	TRBV5-1	TRBD1	TRBJ1-5	CASSLGTGGGSNQPQHF	TGCGCCAGCAGCTTGGGGACAGGGGGTGGGAGTAATCAGCCCCAGCATTTT
18	NA	TRBV4-2	TRBD2	TRBJ2-3	CASNDRASGGTSTDTQYF	TGTGCCAGCAACGACCGGGCTAGCGGGGGTACTAGCACAGATACGCAGTATTTT
15	NA	TRBV7-9	NA	TRBJ1-6	CASSQRAPGRSPLHF	TGTGCCAGCAGCCAACGGGCCCCGGGACGTTCACCCCTCCACTTT
15	NA	TRBV9	NA	TRBJ2-5	CASSVGGSNQETQYF	TGTGCCAGCAGCGTAGGAGGATCGAACCAAGAGACCCAGTACTTC
15	NA	TRBV12-5	TRBD1	TRBJ1-5	CASGLANRGAQPQHF	TGTGCTAGTGGTTTGGCGAACAGGGGAGCTCAGCCCCAGCATTTT
16	once	TRBV11-2	NA	TRBJ2-5	CASSLAWSAVQETQYF	TGTGCCAGCAGCTTGGCTTGGAGCGCAGTCCAAGAGACCCAGTACTTC
13	NA	TRBV14	NA	TRBJ1-2	CASSRGQRGGYTF	TGTGCCAGCAGCCGGGGGCAGCGGGGTGGCTACACCTTC
14	NA	TRBV27	NA	TRBJ2-3	CASSPDFFSDTQYF	TGTGCCAGCAGCCCGGACTTTTTTTCAGATACGCAGTATTTT
14	NA	TRBV4-2	NA	TRBJ2-1	CATSFRADYNEQFF	TGTGCCACCAGCTTCCGAGCGGACTACAATGAGCAGTTCTTC
16	NA	TRBV5-6	TRBD2	TRBJ2-1	CASSHWASGVYNEQFF	TGTGCCAGCAGCCACTGGGCTAGCGGGGTCTACAATGAGCAGTTCTTC
10	once	TRBV6-5	NA	TRBJ2-7	CASTGYEQYF	TGTGCCAGCACCGGCTACGAGCAGTACTTC